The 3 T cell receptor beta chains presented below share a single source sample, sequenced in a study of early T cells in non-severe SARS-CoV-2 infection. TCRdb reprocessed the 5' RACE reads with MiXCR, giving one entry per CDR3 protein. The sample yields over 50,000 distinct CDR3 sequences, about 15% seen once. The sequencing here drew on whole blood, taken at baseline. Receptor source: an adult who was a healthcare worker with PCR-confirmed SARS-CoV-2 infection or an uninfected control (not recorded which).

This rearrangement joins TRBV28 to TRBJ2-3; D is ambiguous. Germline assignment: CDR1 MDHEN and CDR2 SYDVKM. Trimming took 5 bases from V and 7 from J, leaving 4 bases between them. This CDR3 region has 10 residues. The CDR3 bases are TGTGCCAGCAGTCAGAATACGCAGTATTTT. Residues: CASSQNTQYF.

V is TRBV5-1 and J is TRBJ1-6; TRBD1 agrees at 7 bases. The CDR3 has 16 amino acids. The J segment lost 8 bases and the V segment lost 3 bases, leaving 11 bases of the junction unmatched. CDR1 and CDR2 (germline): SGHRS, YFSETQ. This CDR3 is CASSSTGEVSYSPLHF. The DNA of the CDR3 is TGCGCCAGCAGCTCAACAGGGGAAGTTTCATATTCACCCCTCCACTTT.

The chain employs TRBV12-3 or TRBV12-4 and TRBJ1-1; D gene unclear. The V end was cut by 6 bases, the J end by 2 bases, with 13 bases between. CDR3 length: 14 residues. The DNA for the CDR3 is TGTGCCAGCAGCGACGGACTGTTTAACACTGAAGCTTTCTTT. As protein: CASSDGLFNTEAFF.